This T cell receptor beta chain was found in a study of immune heterogeneity within non-small cell lung tumors. Study details: The composition of the tumors was several squamous cell carcinomas, fewer than 13 non-squamous carcinomas and 1 not otherwise specified.

Study observations and caveats: Patients largely differed in their high-frequency T-cell receptor beta clonotypes. A moderate but significant correlation was found, linking local T-cell clonality with local tumor mutational burden (R roughly 0.34).

It was with 32 V and 13 J primers that multiplex PCR amplified TCR beta CDR3. TCRdb re-called the multiplex PCR reads through MiXCR, storing one row per CDR3 protein. The profile covers 15,000 or so distinct CDR3 sequences, with 28% appearing a single time and 4% to 6.5% taken by the ten largest. Trimming shortened V by 0 bases and J by 2 bases, and 8 bases separated the two germline ends. The CDR3 contains 14 residues. Germline V CDR1 and CDR2: LGHNA, YNFKEQ. This clonotype was recorded many times. Antigen: not known. Bulk tumor genomic DNA served as template, at around 600 ng per sample. Primary tumors were biopsied several times each, far apart, intraoperatively. Newly diagnosed with untreated non-small cell lung cancer, the patients underwent curative surgery. All donors had received a new diagnosis of non-small cell lung cancer and were undergoing surgery with curative intent.

The chain has TRBV4-2 and TRBJ2-7, with D unresolved. The source is a middle-aged man with non-small cell lung cancer. What was sequenced was lung tumor tissue. CDR3 sequence: CASSQDATAYEQYF. CDR3 in DNA: TGTGCCAGCAGCCAAGATGCAACTGCCTACGAGCAGTACTTC.